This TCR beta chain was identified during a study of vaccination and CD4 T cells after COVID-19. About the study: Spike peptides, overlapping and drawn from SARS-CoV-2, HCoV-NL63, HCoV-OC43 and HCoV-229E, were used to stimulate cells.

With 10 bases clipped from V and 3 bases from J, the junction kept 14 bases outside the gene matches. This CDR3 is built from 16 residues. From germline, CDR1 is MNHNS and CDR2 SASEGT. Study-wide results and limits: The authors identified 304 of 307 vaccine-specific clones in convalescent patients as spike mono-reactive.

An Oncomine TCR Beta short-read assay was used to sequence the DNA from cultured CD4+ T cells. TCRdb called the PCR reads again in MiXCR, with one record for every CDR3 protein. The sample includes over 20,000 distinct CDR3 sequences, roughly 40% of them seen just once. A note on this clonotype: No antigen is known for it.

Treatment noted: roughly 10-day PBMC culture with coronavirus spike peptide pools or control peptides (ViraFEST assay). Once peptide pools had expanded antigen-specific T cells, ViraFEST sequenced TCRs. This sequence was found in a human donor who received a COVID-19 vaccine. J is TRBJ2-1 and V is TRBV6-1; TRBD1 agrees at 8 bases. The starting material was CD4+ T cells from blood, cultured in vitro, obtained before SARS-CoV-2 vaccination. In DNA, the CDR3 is TGTGCCATCAGCCAAAAGGAGACAGGGGTCTACAATGAGCAGTTCTTC. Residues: CAISQKETGVYNEQFF.